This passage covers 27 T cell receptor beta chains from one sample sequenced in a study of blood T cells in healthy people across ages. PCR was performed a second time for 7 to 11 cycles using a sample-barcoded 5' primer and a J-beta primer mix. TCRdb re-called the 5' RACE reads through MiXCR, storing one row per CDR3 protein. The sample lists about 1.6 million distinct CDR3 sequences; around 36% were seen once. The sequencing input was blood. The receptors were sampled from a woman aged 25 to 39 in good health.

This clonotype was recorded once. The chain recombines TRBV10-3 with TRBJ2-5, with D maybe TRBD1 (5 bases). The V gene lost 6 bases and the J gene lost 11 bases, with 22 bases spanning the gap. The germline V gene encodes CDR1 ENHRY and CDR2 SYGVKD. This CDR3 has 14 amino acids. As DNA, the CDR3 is TGTGCCATCAGCCCAAGGGCACAGGTCGAAGGTCAGTACTTC. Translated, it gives CAISPRAQVEGQYF.

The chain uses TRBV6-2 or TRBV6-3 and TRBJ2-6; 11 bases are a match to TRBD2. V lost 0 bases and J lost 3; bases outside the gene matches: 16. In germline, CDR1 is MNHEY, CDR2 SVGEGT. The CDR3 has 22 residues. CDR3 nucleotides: TGTGCCAGCAGTTACTCGGGGCTAGCGGGAGGAACCGAAAAGGATGGGGCCAACGTCCTGACTTTC. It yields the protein CASSYSGLAGGTEKDGANVLTF.

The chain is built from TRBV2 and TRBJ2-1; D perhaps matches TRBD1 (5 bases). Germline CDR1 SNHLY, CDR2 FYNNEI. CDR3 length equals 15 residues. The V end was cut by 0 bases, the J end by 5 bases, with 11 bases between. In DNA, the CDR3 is TGTGCCAGCAGTGAAGCTTTAGACAGAGACAATGAGCAGTTCTTC. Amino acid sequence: CASSEALDRDNEQFF.

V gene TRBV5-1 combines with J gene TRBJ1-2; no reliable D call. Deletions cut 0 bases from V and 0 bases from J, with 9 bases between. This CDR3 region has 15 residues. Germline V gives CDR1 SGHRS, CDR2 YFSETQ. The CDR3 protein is CASSLVGDANYGYTF. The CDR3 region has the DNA TGCGCCAGCAGCTTGGTGGGCGACGCTAACTATGGCTACACCTTC.

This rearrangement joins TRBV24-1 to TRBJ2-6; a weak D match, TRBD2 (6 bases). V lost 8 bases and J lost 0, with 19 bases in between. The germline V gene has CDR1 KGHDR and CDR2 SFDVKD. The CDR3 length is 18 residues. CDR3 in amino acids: CATNSPSGGASGANVLTF. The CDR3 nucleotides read TGTGCCACCAATTCCCCCAGTGGCGGGGCCTCTGGGGCCAACGTCCTGACTTTC.

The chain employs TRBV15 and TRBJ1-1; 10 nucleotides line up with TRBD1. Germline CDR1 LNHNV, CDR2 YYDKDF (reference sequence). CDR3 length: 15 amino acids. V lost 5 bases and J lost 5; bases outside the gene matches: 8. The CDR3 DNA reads TGTGCCACCAGCGAAAGGACAGGGGGATTAACTGAAGCTTTCTTT. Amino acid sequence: CATSERTGGLTEAFF.

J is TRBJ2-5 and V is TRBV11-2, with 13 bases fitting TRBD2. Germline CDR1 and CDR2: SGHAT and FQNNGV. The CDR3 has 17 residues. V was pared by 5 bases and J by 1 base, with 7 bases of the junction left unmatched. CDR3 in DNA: TGTGCCAGCAGCACCTGGGGACTAGCGGGAAGCCAAGAGACCCAGTACTTC. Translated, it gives CASSTWGLAGSQETQYF.

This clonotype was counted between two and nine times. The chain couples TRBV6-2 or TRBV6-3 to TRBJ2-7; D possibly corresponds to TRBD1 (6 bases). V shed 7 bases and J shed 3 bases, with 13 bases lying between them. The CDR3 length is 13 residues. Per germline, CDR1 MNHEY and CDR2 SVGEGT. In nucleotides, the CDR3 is TGTGCCAGCACCCTAGACAGGCACTACGAGCAGTACTTC. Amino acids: CASTLDRHYEQYF.

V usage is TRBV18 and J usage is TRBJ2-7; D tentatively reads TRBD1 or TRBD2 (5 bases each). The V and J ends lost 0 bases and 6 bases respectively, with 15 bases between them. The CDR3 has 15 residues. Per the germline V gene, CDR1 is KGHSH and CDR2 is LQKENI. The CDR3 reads CASSPPGRARGEQYF. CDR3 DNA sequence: TGTGCCAGCTCACCACCGGGGCGGGCTAGGGGCGAGCAGTACTTC.

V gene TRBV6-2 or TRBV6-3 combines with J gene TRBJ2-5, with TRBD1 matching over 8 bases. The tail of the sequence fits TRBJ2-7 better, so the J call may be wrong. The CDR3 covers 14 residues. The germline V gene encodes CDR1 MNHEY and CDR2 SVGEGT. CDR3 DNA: TGTGCCAGCAGTTACAAGACAGGGGTCGGCGAGCAGTACTTC. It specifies CASSYKTGVGEQYF.

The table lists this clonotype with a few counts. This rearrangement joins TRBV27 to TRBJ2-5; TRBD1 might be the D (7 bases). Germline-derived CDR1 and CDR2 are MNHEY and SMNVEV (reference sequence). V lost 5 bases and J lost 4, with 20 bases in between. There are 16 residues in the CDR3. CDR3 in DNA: TGTGCCAGCAGTCCCGATGAAACAGGGGAGGTAGAGACCCAGTACTTC. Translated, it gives CASSPDETGEVETQYF.

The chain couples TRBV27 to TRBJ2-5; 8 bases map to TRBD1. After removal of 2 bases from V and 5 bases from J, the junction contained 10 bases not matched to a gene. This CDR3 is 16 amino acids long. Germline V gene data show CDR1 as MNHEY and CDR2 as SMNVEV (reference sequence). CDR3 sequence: CASSLGGAGGRETQYF. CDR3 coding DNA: TGTGCCAGCAGTTTAGGCGGGGCAGGGGGCCGGGAGACCCAGTACTTC.

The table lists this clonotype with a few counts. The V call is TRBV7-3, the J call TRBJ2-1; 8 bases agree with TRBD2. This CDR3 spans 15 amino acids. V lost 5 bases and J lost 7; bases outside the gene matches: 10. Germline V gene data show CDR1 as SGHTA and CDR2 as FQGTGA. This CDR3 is CASSLPGLGRNEQFF. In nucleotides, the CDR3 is TGTGCCAGCAGCCTACCGGGACTAGGTCGGAATGAGCAGTTCTTC.

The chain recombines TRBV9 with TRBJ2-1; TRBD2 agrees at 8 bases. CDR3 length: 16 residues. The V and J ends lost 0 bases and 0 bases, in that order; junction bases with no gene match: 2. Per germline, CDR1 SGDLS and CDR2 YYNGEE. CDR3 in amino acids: CASSVGAGDSYNEQFF. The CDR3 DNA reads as TGTGCCAGCAGCGTAGGAGCGGGAGACTCCTACAATGAGCAGTTCTTC.

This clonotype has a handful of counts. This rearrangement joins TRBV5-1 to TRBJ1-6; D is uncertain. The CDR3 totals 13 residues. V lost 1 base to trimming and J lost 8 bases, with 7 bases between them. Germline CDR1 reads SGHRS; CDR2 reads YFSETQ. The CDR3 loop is CASSLSRDSPLHF. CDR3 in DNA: TGCGCCAGCAGCTTGTCCCGGGATTCACCCCTCCACTTT.

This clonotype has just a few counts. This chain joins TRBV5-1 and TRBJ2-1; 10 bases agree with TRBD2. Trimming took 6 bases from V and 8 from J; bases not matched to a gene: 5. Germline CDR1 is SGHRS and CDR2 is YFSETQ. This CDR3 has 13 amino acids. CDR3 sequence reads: CASKLAGVDEQFF. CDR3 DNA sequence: TGCGCCAGCAAGCTAGCGGGGGTGGATGAGCAGTTCTTC.

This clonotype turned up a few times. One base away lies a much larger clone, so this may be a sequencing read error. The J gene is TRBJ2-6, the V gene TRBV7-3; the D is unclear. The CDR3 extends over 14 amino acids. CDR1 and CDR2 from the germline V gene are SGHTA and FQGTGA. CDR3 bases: TGTGCCGGCAGCAACTCCGGGGGGGCCAACGTCCTGACTTTC. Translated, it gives CAGSNSGGANVLTF.

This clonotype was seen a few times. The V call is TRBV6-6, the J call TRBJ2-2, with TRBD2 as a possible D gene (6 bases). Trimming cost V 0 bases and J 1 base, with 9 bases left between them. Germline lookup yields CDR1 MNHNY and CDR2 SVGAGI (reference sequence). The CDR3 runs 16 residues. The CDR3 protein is CASSYSWRVNTGELFF. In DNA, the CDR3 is TGTGCCAGCAGTTACTCTTGGAGGGTGAACACCGGGGAGCTGTTTTTT.

In nucleotides, the CDR3 is TGTGCCAGCAGCAAAGTCGTAGACCAGGGGACCACAGATACGCAGTATTTT. Protein sequence: CASSKVVDQGTTDTQYF. The chain couples TRBV21-1 to TRBJ2-3; the D segment call TRBD1 is taken from the table without a DNA check. TRBV21-1 has pseudogene status. CDR3 length: 17 amino acids.

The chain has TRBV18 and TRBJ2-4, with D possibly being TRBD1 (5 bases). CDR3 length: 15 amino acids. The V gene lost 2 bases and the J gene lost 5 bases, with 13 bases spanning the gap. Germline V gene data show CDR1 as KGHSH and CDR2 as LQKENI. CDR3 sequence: CASSPGLGVENIQYF. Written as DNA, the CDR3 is TGTGCCAGCTCACCAGGGCTAGGGGTCGAAAACATTCAGTACTTC.

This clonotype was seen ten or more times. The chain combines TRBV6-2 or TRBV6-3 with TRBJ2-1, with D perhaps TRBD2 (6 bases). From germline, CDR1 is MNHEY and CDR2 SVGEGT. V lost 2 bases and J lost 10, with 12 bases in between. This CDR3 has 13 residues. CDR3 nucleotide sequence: TGTGCCAGCAGTTACCTTAGCGGTCAAGAGCAGTTCTTC. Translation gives CASSYLSGQEQFF.

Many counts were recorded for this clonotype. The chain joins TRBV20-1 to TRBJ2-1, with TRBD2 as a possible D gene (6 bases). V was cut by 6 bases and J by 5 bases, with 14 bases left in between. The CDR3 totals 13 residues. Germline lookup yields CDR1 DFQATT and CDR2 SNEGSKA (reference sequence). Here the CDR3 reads CSARDSLHNEQFF. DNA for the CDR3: TGCAGTGCGAGGGACTCTCTTCACAATGAGCAGTTCTTC.

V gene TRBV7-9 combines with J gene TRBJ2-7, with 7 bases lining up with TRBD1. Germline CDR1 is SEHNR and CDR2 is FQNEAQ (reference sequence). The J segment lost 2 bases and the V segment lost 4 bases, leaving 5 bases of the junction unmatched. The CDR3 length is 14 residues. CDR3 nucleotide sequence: TGTGCCAGCAGCTCGACAGGGCTTGCCTACGAGCAGTACTTC. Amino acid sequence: CASSSTGLAYEQYF.

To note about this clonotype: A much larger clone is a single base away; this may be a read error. CDR3 DNA sequence: TGCAGTGATAGAGCACTAGGAGAAGCCTACGAGCAGTACTTC. Protein sequence: CSDRALGEAYEQYF. The chain couples TRBV20-1 to TRBJ2-5; D perhaps matches TRBD2 (5 bases). With the DNA end fitting TRBJ2-7 better, the J assignment may be wrong. Germline V gene lookup returns CDR1 DFQATT and CDR2 SNEGSKA (reference sequence). This CDR3 contains 14 residues.

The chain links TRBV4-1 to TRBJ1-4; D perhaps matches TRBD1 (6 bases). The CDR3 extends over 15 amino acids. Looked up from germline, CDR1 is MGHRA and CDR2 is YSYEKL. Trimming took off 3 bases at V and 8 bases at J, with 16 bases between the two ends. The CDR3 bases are TGCGCCAGCAGCCAGAAGGGGGTCGAACAGGAAAAACTGTTTTTT. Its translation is CASSQKGVEQEKLFF.

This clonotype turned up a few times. The CDR3 here is CASRTREGTDTEAFF. CDR3 nucleotides: TGCGCCAGCAGGACACGGGAGGGGACGGACACTGAAGCTTTCTTT. The chain employs TRBV10-2 and TRBJ1-1; perhaps TRBD1 as D (5 bases). The CDR3 has 15 residues. In germline, CDR1 is WSHSY, CDR2 SAAADI. V lost 6 bases and J lost 3, with 17 bases in between.

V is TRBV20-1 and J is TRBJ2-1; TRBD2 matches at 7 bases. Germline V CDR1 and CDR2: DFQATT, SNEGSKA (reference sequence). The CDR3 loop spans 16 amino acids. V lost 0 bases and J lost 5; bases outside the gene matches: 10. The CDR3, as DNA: TGCAGTGCTAGAGATGATTTCGGACTAGTGAACAATGAGCAGTTCTTC. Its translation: CSARDDFGLVNNEQFF.